This T cell receptor beta chain was sequenced for a study of human T cells and chemical hapten exposure (dated by TCRdb to about 2021). About the investigation overall: For sensitization, 2% DPC in acetone was applied to a roughly 2 cm by roughly 2 cm area of upper inner arm skin. Throughout the roughly 25-week study period, patients were also given weekly therapeutic DPC doses on the scalp. Patch testing on the upper back used Finn chambers containing 0.01% DPC, with scoring done after 6 days according to International Contact Dermatitis Research Group standards. The mostly female patient cohort included alopecia areata with under or over 50% scalp involvement, alopecia totalis and alopecia universalis. Libraries were combined into a pool for sequencing, and differences in TCR yield between samples came mainly from small differences in library volumes within the pool. The study tracked peripheral blood TCR repertoire changes in vivo during primary and secondary sensitization to the hapten diphenylcyclopropenone (DPC) in alopecia patients. Patient blood was sampled pre-sensitization (week 0) and at 2, 6 and about 24 weeks after DPC sensitization. Nearly 30 alopecia patients gave blood for TCR sequencing at one to four time points (pre-sensitization, 2, 6 and 24 weeks). From each blood RNA sample, both TCR alpha and TCR beta chains were sequenced.

This clonotype was seen at least ten times. Its antigen is not yet known. No much larger clonotype is one base removed from it; base qualities were not supplied. Results the study describes overall, beyond this receptor: Patch test score was positively correlated with the number of PT1 expanded TCRs, with significance at thresholds 8, 16 and 32 but not at 4. All patients had alopecia, a presumed autoimmune disease, so their immune response might differ from that of healthy individuals. Compared with pre-sensitization or healthy control sets, expanded TCRs formed significantly more large CDR3 similarity clusters, which is consistent with antigen-driven responses. After repeated subsampling, the strength of the expansion versus patch-test correlation and the threshold at which it became significant changed. DPC sensitization did not change the number of TCRs with a frequency above 1 in 1000, and there was no evidence of changes in global repertoire structure.

Library method: RACE. TCRdb lists the instrument as NextSeq 500. During library preparation, unique molecular identifiers were attached to individual cDNA molecules so that TCRs could be counted quantitatively and reproducibly. The original methods were these. Samples had a median of 95,638 TCRs, with a range from roughly 20,000 to 690,600. The Decombinator software suite was used to annotate the V, J and CDR3 of the TCR reads. For the PS versus PT1 abundance plots, all samples were subsampled to the same number of TCRs (28,000). TCRs were defined as expanded if absent before sensitization and observed at least eight times at the 2-week time point. The public reads were reprocessed in TCRdb via fastp at Q25 and MiXCR, keeping in-frame beta chains. Every distinct CDR3 protein forms one entry, paired with its most common genes and DNA. TCRdb's processing, not the authors', yielded these V and J calls. The sample table records around 57,000 distinct CDR3 sequences; about 11% of these occur just once. The biggest ten clones account for 1.5% to 2% of the sample.

Taken with the paper, the label for time point translates to: patch test 1, 2 weeks after DPC sensitization. The sample's treatment or condition label, in plain terms: therapeutic diphenylcyclopropenone sensitization with weekly scalp DPC. Total RNA was extracted from unfractionated whole blood collected in Tempus Blood RNA tubes. At each patch-test visit, blood was drawn before the patch test was applied. Eligible patients were aged 18 to 70, diagnosed with alopecia, deemed suitable for DPC therapy, and excluded if pregnant. V lost 3 bases and J lost 0 bases; the stretch between them is 12 bases long. CDR1 KGHSH and CDR2 LQKENI are derived from the germline V gene. Including the terminal cysteine and phenylalanine, the CDR3 comprises 16 residues. Only the CDR3 part of the read is kept: 48 bases, read in frame from the first base.

The TCR was taken from a woman aged 40 to 50 with alopecia areata. Some clones in this sample may be carry-over from other donors' samples. The specimen was whole blood, collected in connection with sensitization to the hapten diphenylcyclopropenone (DPC). The V and J genes are TRBV18 and TRBJ1-3; a confident D gene designation cannot be given. The nucleotides are TGTGCCAGCTCACCGCGAAGCGAACACTCTGGAAACACCATATATTTT. This is translated as CASSPRSEHSGNTIYF.